The 32 T cell receptor beta chains listed next were all sequenced from one sample in a study of blood T cell repertoires in COVID-19 (dated by TCRdb to about 2020). Receptors were amplified or captured by the immunoSEQ multiplex PCR assay. TCRdb limited this immuneACCESS table to in-frame rearrangements with V and J called. A share of clones is missing; checked studies link under half to unresolved V genes, and the rest is unexplained. Counted in this sample were about 140,000 clones; roughly 90% of them appeared once. The biggest ten clones account for 2.5% to 3% of the sample. The sample comprised peripheral blood. The receptors stem from a man aged 55 to 70 with active or convalescent COVID-19.

The V gene is TRBV14, the J gene TRBJ1-2; possible D gene TRBD1, 6 bases. Trimming took 0 bases from V and 5 from J, leaving 13 bases between them. The CDR3 contains 15 residues. Germline CDR1 reads SGHDN; CDR2 reads FVKESK. The CDR3, as DNA: TGTGCCAGCAGCCAAGACCCGGACAGCCTTTATGGCTACACCTTC. Amino acids: CASSQDPDSLYGYTF.

The chain couples TRBV2 to TRBJ1-3, with D unclear. Germline CDR1 reads SNHLY; CDR2 reads FYNNEI. V gave up 4 bases and J gave up 0 bases, with 10 bases separating them. The CDR3 is 15 residues long. CDR3 DNA sequence: TGTGCCAGCAGTGGAAGCGGTCTCTCTGGAAACACCATATATTTT. Translation: CASSGSGLSGNTIYF.

V gene TRBV6-2 or TRBV6-3 combines with J gene TRBJ2-7; D is unclear. Germline V lookup: CDR1 MNHEY, CDR2 SVGEGT. Trimming stripped 6 bases from V and 0 bases from J, with 6 bases between. The CDR3 has 12 amino acids. The CDR3 nucleotides read TGTGCCAGCAGCGTGAGCTCCTACGAGCAGTACTTC. Translated, it gives CASSVSSYEQYF.

The CDR3 DNA is TGTGCCTACGAGGCAGCCACAGATACGCAGTATTTT. As protein: CAYEAATDTQYF. The rearrangement links TRBV6-5 to TRBJ2-3; D not certain. The CDR3 runs 12 residues. CDR1 and CDR2 from the germline V gene are MNHEY and SVGAGI. V shed 11 bases and J shed 2 bases, with 11 bases lying between them.

The chain combines TRBV9 with TRBJ1-6, with 8 bases aligning to TRBD1. Germline V CDR1 and CDR2: SGDLS, YYNGEE. V lost 4 bases, J lost 10 bases, and 10 bases stayed unmatched. The CDR3 has 15 amino acids. The CDR3 nucleotides read TGTGCCAGCAGCAACGCACAGGGGGTTGGCTCACCCCTCCACTTT. Translating gives CASSNAQGVGSPLHF.

The chain combines TRBV9 with TRBJ2-3; weak D call: TRBD1 (5 bases). CDR1 is SGDLS, CDR2 YYNGEE, per germline. Trimming left V 3 bases short and J 2 bases short, with 13 bases between. This CDR3 comprises 15 residues. CDR3 bases: TGTGCCAGCAGCGCCGCACCCAGGGCCACAGATACGCAGTATTTT. Translating gives CASSAAPRATDTQYF.

The rearrangement links TRBV10-2 to TRBJ2-5, with D tentatively TRBD2 (5 bases). The CDR3 sequence is 13 residues long. Deletions cut 6 bases from V and 3 bases from J, with 11 bases between. In germline, CDR1 is WSHSY, CDR2 SAAADI. CDR3 sequence (DNA): TGCGCCAGCAGCCCGGCGAGGGAAGAGACCCAGTACTTC. Translation gives CASSPAREETQYF.

The chain employs TRBV6-2 or TRBV6-3 and TRBJ2-1; D is perhaps TRBD2 (5 bases). Germline CDR1 and CDR2: MNHEY and SVGEGT. This CDR3 has 13 residues. V was clipped by 5 bases and J by 14 bases, with 19 bases between them. This CDR3 is CASSLATASGEFF. CDR3 coding DNA: TGTGCCAGCAGTCTCGCCACGGCCAGCGGAGAGTTCTTC.

The J gene is TRBJ2-7, the V gene TRBV30; maybe TRBD2 (6 bases). The CDR3 is 15 amino acids. The V end was cut by 1 base, the J end by 3 bases, with 16 bases between. Germline V lookup: CDR1 GTSNPN, CDR2 SVGIG (reference sequence). CDR3 region: CAWSGGDKSFYEQYF. CDR3 bases: TGTGCCTGGAGTGGGGGGGATAAGTCATTCTACGAGCAGTACTTC.

The V gene is TRBV3-1 (or the pseudogene TRBV3-2), the J gene TRBJ2-1, with D uncertain. Trimming pared 3 bases from V and 7 bases from J, leaving 10 bases between. There are 13 residues in the CDR3. Germline V gene lookup returns CDR1 LGHDT and CDR2 YNNKEL (reference sequence). The CDR3 loop reads CASSQRLPNEQFF. CDR3 in DNA: TGTGCCAGCAGCCAGAGGCTGCCGAATGAGCAGTTCTTC.

The chain links TRBV27 to TRBJ2-5; possibly TRBD1 for D (7 bases). Looked up from germline, CDR1 is MNHEY and CDR2 is SMNVEV (reference sequence). This CDR3 region has 15 residues. The V end was cut by 2 bases, the J end by 4 bases, with 14 bases between. CDR3 coding DNA: TGTGCCAGCAGTTTAGCGCGGCAGGGGGGAGAGACCCAGTACTTC. Residues: CASSLARQGGETQYF.

The chain links TRBV6-1 to TRBJ2-7; TRBD1 aligns across 7 bases. From germline, CDR1 is MNHNS and CDR2 SASEGT. The CDR3 loop spans 15 amino acids. V trimming: 3 bases; J trimming: 1 base; junction bases outside the gene matches: 6. The chain's CDR3 is CASSDPGQPSYEQYF. CDR3 sequence (DNA): TGTGCCAGCAGTGACCCGGGACAGCCTTCCTACGAGCAGTACTTC.

The rearrangement links TRBV5-4 to TRBJ1-4; TRBD1 agrees at 7 bases. The junction had 9 bases not matched to a gene; V was cut back by 3 bases and J by 4 bases. CDR1 SGHNT and CDR2 YYREEE come from the germline V gene (reference sequence). The CDR3 runs 16 residues. The CDR3 coding sequence is TGTGCCAGCAGCTCAATGACAGGGAGGAGTAATGAAAAACTGTTTTTT. It codes for CASSSMTGRSNEKLFF.

V usage is TRBV7-8 and J usage is TRBJ1-2, with D possibly TRBD1 on 6 matching bases. This CDR3 region has 15 residues. CDR1 is SGHVS, CDR2 FQNEAQ, per germline. The ends were cut back, 1 base at V and 1 base at J, with 10 bases in the middle. CDR3 loop: CASSLVPGDNYGYTF. The CDR3 DNA sequence: TGTGCCAGCAGCTTAGTCCCAGGGGATAACTATGGCTACACCTTC.

V and J are TRBV28 and TRBJ1-5, with TRBD1 identical over 8 bases. The germline V gene encodes CDR1 MDHEN and CDR2 SYDVKM. The CDR3 has 15 residues. V dropped 5 bases and J dropped 4; count of bases not matched to a gene: 7. The CDR3, as DNA: TGTGCCAGCAGTCTCCGACAGGGGCCAAATCAGCCCCAGCATTTT. Translation gives CASSLRQGPNQPQHF.

V is TRBV5-1 and J is TRBJ2-7; D might be TRBD2 (5 bases). Germline values: CDR1 SGHRS, CDR2 YFSETQ. The CDR3 is made up of 15 amino acids. Trimming pared 0 bases from V and 4 bases from J, leaving 14 bases between. This CDR3 is CASSLGGGGLYEQYF. CDR3 coding DNA: TGCGCCAGCAGCTTGGGAGGAGGTGGTCTTTACGAGCAGTACTTC. The full variable domain, with the rest looked up from reference TRBV5-1 and TRBJ2-7, is KAGVTQTPRYLIKTRGQQVTLSCSPISGHRSVSWYQQTPGQGLQFLFEYFSETQRNKGNFPGRFSGRQFSNSRSEMNVSTLELGDSALYLCASSLGGGGLYEQYFGPGTRLTVT.

The chain combines TRBV11-2 with TRBJ1-3, with 8 bases aligning to TRBD1. V lost 8 bases and J lost 2; bases outside the gene matches: 2. Germline V CDR1 and CDR2: SGHAT, FQNNGV. The CDR3 contains 13 residues. The CDR3 is CASATGAGNTIYF. The CDR3 DNA follows: TGTGCCAGCGCGACAGGGGCTGGAAACACCATATATTTT. The whole variable domain, filled in from reference TRBV11-2 and TRBJ1-3, reads EAGVAQSPRYKIIEKRQSVAFWCNPISGHATLYWYQQILGQGPKLLIQFQNNGVVDDSQLPKDRFSAERLKGVDSTLKIQPAKLEDSAVYLCASATGAGNTIYFGEGSWLTVV.

The chain joins TRBV2 to TRBJ1-6, with D maybe TRBD1 (5 bases). Trimming left V 7 bases short and J 9 bases short, with 16 bases between. CDR1 is SNHLY, CDR2 FYNNEI, per germline. This CDR3 region has 14 residues. The CDR3 region has the DNA TGTGCCAGCACCCAGGGTGCTTCGACTTCACCCCTCCACTTT. It specifies CASTQGASTSPLHF.

This chain joins TRBV10-3 and TRBJ2-3; D ambiguous. The CDR3 is 14 residues long. V lost 2 bases and J lost 0, with 6 bases in between. Germline V lookup: CDR1 ENHRY, CDR2 SYGVKD. The CDR3 coding sequence is TGTGCCATCAGTGAGGTTCAGAGCACAGATACGCAGTATTTT. This codes for CAISEVQSTDTQYF.

The chain links TRBV4-3 to TRBJ2-5; weak D call: TRBD2 (6 bases). The CDR3 runs 15 residues. Trimming pared 0 bases from V and 6 bases from J, leaving 14 bases between. Germline V lookup: CDR1 LGHNA, CDR2 YSLEER. The CDR3 region is CASSQEGNGGKTQYF. DNA of the CDR3: TGCGCCAGCAGCCAAGAGGGTAACGGGGGAAAGACCCAGTACTTC.

The chain couples TRBV4-2 to TRBJ2-2, with TRBD2 matching over 16 bases. Germline V gene lookup returns CDR1 LGHNA and CDR2 YNFKEQ. CDR3 size: 17 residues. Germline trimming cut 4 bases from V and 5 bases from J; bases unmatched to any gene: 4. The CDR3 DNA follows: TGTGCCAGCAGCCGGGGACTAGCGGGGGGGCCTACCGGGGAGCTGTTTTTT. Encoded protein: CASSRGLAGGPTGELFF.

This clone appeared a single time. Here the CDR3 reads CASSPGTGPSTDTQYF. In DNA, the CDR3 is TGCGCCAGCAGCCCCGGGACAGGGCCCAGCACAGATACGCAGTATTTT. The chain couples TRBV5-1 to TRBJ2-3; 9 bases agree with TRBD1. The CDR3 is made up of 16 amino acids. CDR1 SGHRS and CDR2 YFSETQ come from the germline V gene. The trim removed 4 bases at V and 0 bases at J, leaving 6 bases unmatched.

This rearrangement joins TRBV6-6 to TRBJ1-1, with no clear D. The CDR3 sequence is 14 residues long. V lost 7 bases to trimming and J lost 0 bases, with 12 bases between them. Germline V CDR1 and CDR2: MNHNY, SVGAGI (reference sequence). CDR3 region: CASTSEAMNTEAFF. The CDR3 bases are TGTGCCAGCACCTCCGAAGCTATGAACACTGAAGCTTTCTTT.

CDR3 sequence: CASSLYGGADEQYF. The CDR3 DNA sequence: TGTGCCAGCAGTTTATACGGGGGGGCCGACGAGCAGTACTTC. This chain links TRBV27 with TRBJ2-7, with 8 bases fitting TRBD2. Trimming took 1 base from V and 5 from J; bases not matched to a gene: 4. Per germline, CDR1 MNHEY and CDR2 SMNVEV (reference sequence). This CDR3 has 14 residues.

The V and J genes are TRBV18 and TRBJ2-7; 9 bases match TRBD2. The germline gives CDR1 KGHSH, CDR2 LQKENI. After removal of 5 bases from V and 5 bases from J, the junction contained 7 bases not matched to a gene. The CDR3 loop spans 14 amino acids. CDR3 loop: CASSGLAGTNEQYF. CDR3 DNA sequence: TGTGCCAGCTCAGGGCTAGCGGGAACCAACGAGCAGTACTTC.

This chain links TRBV7-2 with TRBJ2-7; D is unclear. V gave up 6 bases and J gave up 0 bases, with 12 bases separating them. The CDR3 covers 14 residues. The germline gives CDR1 SGHTA, CDR2 FQGNSA. In DNA, the CDR3 is TGTGCCAGCAGTTTCTCTAGTAACTCCTACGAGCAGTACTTC. Amino acids: CASSFSSNSYEQYF.

The chain has TRBV27 and TRBJ1-1; D might be TRBD1 (5 bases). V shed 2 bases and J shed 6 bases, with 13 bases lying between them. The CDR3 covers 14 residues. Germline-derived CDR1 and CDR2 are MNHEY and SMNVEV (reference sequence). The CDR3 nucleotides read TGTGCCAGCAGTTTAGCCATCCCAGGGTCTGAAGCTTTCTTT. Protein sequence: CASSLAIPGSEAFF.

The rearrangement joins TRBV7-3 to TRBJ1-6, with TRBD1 matching over 7 bases. The V gene end was trimmed by 6 bases and the J gene end by 10 bases; junction bases not matched to a gene: 9. The CDR3 consists of 14 residues. Germline V gene sequence: CDR1 SGHTA, CDR2 FQGTGA. The DNA for the CDR3 is TGTGCCAGCAGGATGGGACAGACGGGGTCACCCCTCCACTTT. Translation: CASRMGQTGSPLHF.

The chain links TRBV7-3 to TRBJ2-5; the match to TRBD1 covers 7 bases. Trimming took 3 bases from V and 5 from J; bases not matched to a gene: 3. The length of the CDR3 is 13 residues. CDR1 SGHTA and CDR2 FQGTGA come from the germline V gene. This chain's CDR3 is CASSFSGGETQYF. The CDR3 bases are TGTGCCAGCAGCTTCTCAGGGGGTGAGACCCAGTACTTC.

The genes are TRBV7-8 and TRBJ1-5; possibly TRBD1 for D (6 bases). The CDR3 extends over 13 amino acids. Trimming pared 4 bases from V and 5 bases from J, leaving 9 bases between. Per germline, CDR1 SGHVS and CDR2 FQNEAQ. This CDR3 is CASSYRVDQPQHF. CDR3 DNA: TGTGCCAGCAGCTACAGGGTGGATCAGCCCCAGCATTTT.

Written as DNA, the CDR3 is TGTGCCAGCAGCTTAGATGGACAGGGCGCTGAAGCTTTCTTT. Amino acid sequence: CASSLDGQGAEAFF. The chain uses TRBV7-8 and TRBJ1-1, with TRBD1 matching 8 bases. Germline V gene sequence: CDR1 SGHVS, CDR2 FQNEAQ. The CDR3 consists of 14 residues. With V trimmed by 1 base and J by 6 bases, 4 bases remained unmatched.

J is TRBJ1-4 and V is TRBV19, with D tentatively TRBD1 (5 bases). Germline-derived CDR1 and CDR2 are LNHDA and SQIVND (reference sequence). This CDR3 has 15 residues. The V gene lost 5 bases and the J gene lost 4 bases, with 14 bases spanning the gap. Here the CDR3 DNA reads TGTGCCAGTAGTCCCTCATGGAGGGGTAATGAAAAACTGTTTTTT. Translating gives CASSPSWRGNEKLFF.